The 23 T cell receptor beta chains below come from one sample, sequenced in a study of OX40 agonist ivuxolimab in advanced cancers. TCRdb's table, derived via immunoSEQ multiplex PCR, lists solely in-frame clones and lacks some. Of 70,000 or so clones in the sample, roughly nine tenths were seen once. This specimen was CD4+ or CD8+ T cells sorted from blood, taken in a trial of the OX40 agonist ivuxolimab. These receptors were obtained from an adult with an advanced solid tumor such as melanoma, head and neck, liver or kidney cancer.

The chain links TRBV4-1 to TRBJ1-5, with 7 bases fitting TRBD1. The CDR3 spans 17 residues. Germline V gene sequence: CDR1 MGHRA, CDR2 YSYEKL. J gave up 7 bases and V 4 bases, and 16 bases lay outside the gene matches. CDR3 residues: CASSPGRTDRPGQPQHF. The DNA for the CDR3 is TGCGCCAGCAGCCCTGGCCGGACGGACAGGCCGGGGCAGCCCCAGCATTTT.

CDR3 nucleotides: TGCGCCAGCAGCCTTGGGACCACTGGGCAGCCCCAGCATTTT. This gives the protein CASSLGTTGQPQHF. The V gene is TRBV5-1, the J gene TRBJ1-5, with D maybe TRBD1 (5 bases). The V end was cut by 4 bases, the J end by 7 bases, with 15 bases between. The length of the CDR3 is 14 residues. The germline gives CDR1 SGHRS, CDR2 YFSETQ.

The V gene is TRBV6-1, the J gene TRBJ1-5; TRBD1 is a possible D gene (5 bases). In germline, CDR1 is MNHNS, CDR2 SASEGT. Trimming shortened V by 8 bases and J by 0 bases, and 11 bases separated the two germline ends. The CDR3 is 14 residues long. The CDR3 protein is CASFQGISNQPQHF. The CDR3 nucleotides are TGTGCCAGCTTCCAGGGAATTAGCAATCAGCCCCAGCATTTT.

Only one count was recorded for this clone. The chain has TRBV5-1 and TRBJ2-6; 11 nucleotides agree with TRBD1. The V gene end was trimmed by 5 bases and the J gene end by 6 bases; junction bases not matched to a gene: 10. The germline gives CDR1 SGHRS, CDR2 YFSETQ. The CDR3 runs to 17 residues. CDR3 loop: CASSDPDRGPVANVLTF. CDR3 DNA: TGCGCCAGCAGTGACCCGGACAGGGGGCCAGTGGCCAACGTCCTGACTTTC. Variable domain in full (rest from reference TRBV5-1 and TRBJ2-6): KAGVTQTPRYLIKTRGQQVTLSCSPISGHRSVSWYQQTPGQGLQFLFEYFSETQRNKGNFPGRFSGRQFSNSRSEMNVSTLELGDSALYLCASSDPDRGPVANVLTFGAGSRLTVL.

The CDR3 sequence is CASNGRSNEQFF. CDR3 DNA sequence: TGTGCCAGCAATGGACGGTCCAATGAGCAGTTCTTC. The J gene is TRBJ2-1, the V gene TRBV6-5; no clear D. The germline CDR1 and CDR2 sequences are MNHEY and SVGAGI. The ends were cut back, 7 bases at V and 6 bases at J, with 10 bases in the middle. The CDR3 is made up of 12 amino acids.

Worth noting for this clone: One end of the junction fails to match germline, which may point to a read error. This chain connects TRBV7-7 to TRBJ2-5; D not certain. Looked up from germline, CDR1 is SSHAT and CDR2 is FNYEAQ (reference sequence). CDR3 length: 15 residues. The CDR3 reads CASSLGGTFGETQYF. The DNA for the CDR3 is TGTGCTAGCAGCTTAGGCGGCACGTTTGGGGAGACCCAGTACTTC.

This clone was seen a few times. This sequence joins TRBV5-1 and TRBJ2-1; maybe TRBD2 (6 bases). V shed 3 bases and J shed 2 bases, with 15 bases lying between them. Germline CDR1 and CDR2: SGHRS and YFSETQ. This CDR3 contains 16 residues. The CDR3 DNA follows: TGCGCCAGCAGCTACCTAAGTTCGGGGGCCTACAATGAGCAGTTCTTC. Translated: CASSYLSSGAYNEQFF.

The chain recombines TRBV6-6 with TRBJ1-2, with D perhaps matching TRBD1 (5 bases). Germline CDR1 MNHNY, CDR2 SVGAGI (reference sequence). Between the trimmed V and J ends, which lost 2 bases and 5 bases, there was a span of 9 bases. This CDR3 spans 13 amino acids. The CDR3 DNA reads as TGTGCCAGCAGTTACGACGGGGGGTATGGCTACACCTTC. It specifies CASSYDGGYGYTF.

V usage is TRBV9 and J usage is TRBJ2-5; D may be TRBD1 (5 bases). CDR3 size: 14 residues. The V end was cut by 0 bases, the J end by 0 bases, with 6 bases between. The germline CDR1 and CDR2 sequences are SGDLS and YYNGEE. CDR3 sequence reads: CASSVEGYQETQYF. The CDR3 DNA sequence: TGTGCCAGCAGCGTAGAGGGGTACCAAGAGACCCAGTACTTC.

As regards this clone: Additional DNA sequences in this sample encode the identical CDR3. The rearrangement uses TRBV4-1 and TRBJ1-1; 9 bases agree with TRBD1. Germline V gives CDR1 MGHRA, CDR2 YSYEKL. This CDR3 has 14 residues. With 5 bases clipped from V and 5 bases from J, the junction kept 6 bases outside the gene matches. The CDR3 coding sequence is TGCGCCAGCAGCTTCGACGACAGGGGGACTGAAGCTTTCTTT. Protein sequence: CASSFDDRGTEAFF.

The chain couples TRBV5-6 to TRBJ1-6; D is ambiguous. V was shortened by 4 bases and J by 4 bases, with 12 bases between the two germline ends. The CDR3 loop spans 15 amino acids. The germline V gene has CDR1 SGHDT and CDR2 YYEEEE. The CDR3 DNA reads TGTGCCAGCAGCCTCGAGGGAGGGTATAATTCACCCCTCCACTTT. It is translated as CASSLEGGYNSPLHF.

This clone was recorded only once. The chain carries TRBV6-4 and TRBJ2-2; 8 nucleotides match TRBD2. CDR3 size: 16 residues. Losses at the gene ends were 6 bases for V and 0 bases for J; bases not matched to a gene: 6. In germline, CDR1 is MRHNA, CDR2 SNTAGT. Here the CDR3 reads CASSFSSGSNTGELFF. CDR3 DNA sequence: TGTGCCAGCAGCTTCTCTAGCGGGTCGAACACCGGGGAGCTGTTTTTT.

With regard to this clone: A junction end diverges from the germline sequence, so it may reflect a read error. J is TRBJ2-7 and V is TRBV29-1; perhaps TRBD1 as D (6 bases). The germline V gene encodes CDR1 SQVTM and CDR2 ANQGSEA. CDR3 size: 13 residues. The CDR3 coding sequence is TGCAGCGTTTGGGACACTCCATCCTCCGAGCAGTACTTC. It specifies CSVWDTPSSEQYF.

The chain is built from TRBV14 and TRBJ2-5; the match to TRBD2 covers 7 bases. Germline CDR1 is SGHDN and CDR2 is FVKESK. Germline trimming cut 4 bases from V and 11 bases from J; bases unmatched to any gene: 16. CDR3 length equals 15 residues. This CDR3 reads CASSRGSGQGREQYF. CDR3 coding DNA: TGTGCCAGCAGCCGCGGGAGCGGGCAGGGTCGGGAGCAGTACTTC.

CDR3 bases: TGTGCCAGTAGTATTTCCTCGACAGGGTTCAGCGGGAACTACAATGAGCAGTTCTTC. It encodes CASSISSTGFSGNYNEQFF. V gene TRBV19 combines with J gene TRBJ2-1; D tentatively fits TRBD1 or TRBD2 (7 bases each). This CDR3 spans 19 amino acids. In germline, CDR1 is LNHDA, CDR2 SQIVND (reference sequence). V lost 3 bases and J lost 3, with 24 bases in between. Together with reference TRBV19 and TRBJ2-1, the CDR3 gives the full variable domain: DGGITQSPKYLFRKEGQNVTLSCEQNLNHDAMYWYRQDPGQGLRLIYYSQIVNDFQKGDIAEGYSVSREKKESFPLTVTSAQKNPTAFYLCASSISSTGFSGNYNEQFFGPGTRLTVL.

The chain employs TRBV27 and TRBJ2-1; 9 bases align to TRBD2. This CDR3 has 10 residues. In germline, CDR1 is MNHEY, CDR2 SMNVEV (reference sequence). In DNA form, the CDR3 reads TGTGTAGCGGGAGACTATGAGCAGTTCTTC. Its protein product is CVAGDYEQFF.

This sequence joins TRBV19 and TRBJ2-2; 7 nucleotides match TRBD1. With 7 bases clipped from V and 7 bases from J, the junction kept 9 bases outside the gene matches. CDR1 and CDR2 from the germline V gene are LNHDA and SQIVND (reference sequence). This CDR3 is built from 14 residues. CDR3 amino acids: CASTRDRDSGELFF. The CDR3 bases are TGTGCCAGTACCCGAGACAGGGACAGCGGGGAGCTGTTTTTT.

This rearrangement joins TRBV18 to TRBJ2-7; D gene uncertain. V was cut by 3 bases and J by 6 bases, with 9 bases left in between. This CDR3 is built from 12 residues. The germline CDR1 and CDR2 sequences are KGHSH and LQKENI. CDR3 sequence (DNA): TGTGCCAGCTCACCCGCGACCGCCGAGCAGTACTTC. Its translation is CASSPATAEQYF.

V is TRBV9 and J is TRBJ2-5; D gene uncertain. The V and J ends lost 4 bases and 2 bases respectively, with 12 bases between them. Germline CDR1 SGDLS, CDR2 YYNGEE. The CDR3 spans 14 residues. The CDR3 nucleotides read TGTGCCAGCAGCCCCCGACCGCGGCAAGAGACCCAGTACTTC. Its translation is CASSPRPRQETQYF.

This chain joins TRBV7-2 and TRBJ1-4; the match to TRBD1 covers 9 bases. V lost 5 bases and J lost 5; bases outside the gene matches: 6. The CDR3 extends over 15 amino acids. From germline, CDR1 is SGHTA and CDR2 FQGNSA. The CDR3 DNA reads TGTGCCAGCAGCCGACAACAGGGGGCGAATGAAAAACTGTTTTTT. Protein sequence: CASSRQQGANEKLFF.

CDR3 DNA: TGTGCCAGCAGCCTCAGGGGCAGGGGAGGAAACGAAAAACTGTTTTTT. Translating it yields CASSLRGRGGNEKLFF. The chain combines TRBV7-9 with TRBJ1-4; D possibly corresponds to TRBD1 (6 bases). Trimming cost V 5 bases and J 8 bases, with 21 bases left between them. This CDR3 contains 16 residues. CDR1 is SEHNR and CDR2 is FQNEAQ in the germline V gene (reference sequence).

This chain uses TRBV6-5 with TRBJ2-5, with 8 bases that match TRBD1. CDR1 is MNHEY, CDR2 SVGAGI, per germline. V lost 5 bases to trimming and J lost 7 bases; unmatched junction nucleotides: 12. The CDR3 consists of 15 residues. In DNA form, the CDR3 reads TGTGCCAGCAGTGCCGACAGGGGCCTAACAGCGACCCAGTACTTC. Its translation: CASSADRGLTATQYF.

This rearrangement joins TRBV21-1 to TRBJ2-4; TRBD2 is the table's D call, not checked against the DNA. TRBV21-1 is recorded as a pseudogene. CDR3 length: 14 amino acids. CDR3 sequence (DNA): TGTGCCAGCAGCAAAGGACCGGAGATCGACATTCAGTACTTC. Translation: CASSKGPEIDIQYF.